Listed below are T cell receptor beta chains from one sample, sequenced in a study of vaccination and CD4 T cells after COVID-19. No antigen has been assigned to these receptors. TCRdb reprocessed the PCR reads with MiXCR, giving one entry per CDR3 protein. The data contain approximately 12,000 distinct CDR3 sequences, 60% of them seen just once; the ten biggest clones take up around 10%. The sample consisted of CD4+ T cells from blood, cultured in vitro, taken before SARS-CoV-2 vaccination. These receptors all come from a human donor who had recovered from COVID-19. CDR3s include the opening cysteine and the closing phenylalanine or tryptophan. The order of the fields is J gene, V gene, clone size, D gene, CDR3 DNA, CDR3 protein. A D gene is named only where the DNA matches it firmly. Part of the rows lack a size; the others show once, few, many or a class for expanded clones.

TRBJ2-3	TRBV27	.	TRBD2	TGTGCCAGCAGTTCCGGACTAGCGGGGAGCACAGATACGCAGTATTTT	CASSSGLAGSTDTQYF
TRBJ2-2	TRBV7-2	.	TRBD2	TGTGCCAGCAGAAATAGCGGGCAGAACACCGGGGAGCTGTTTTTT	CASRNSGQNTGELFF
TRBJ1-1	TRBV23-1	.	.	TGCGCCAGCAGCCCCAACAAGAACACTGAAGCTTTCTTT	CASSPNKNTEAFF
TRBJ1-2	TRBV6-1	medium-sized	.	TGTGCCAGCGGTAAACCGGGAACCCTCCATGGCTACACCTTC	CASGKPGTLHGYTF
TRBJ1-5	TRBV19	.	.	TGTGCCAGTAGTACGCCGGGACTCCTTAGCAATCAGCCCCAGCATTTT	CASSTPGLLSNQPQHF
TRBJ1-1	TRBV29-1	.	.	TGCAGCGTTCATGCAACACTCGGGGTCCACTACACTGAAGCTTTCTTT	CSVHATLGVHYTEAFF
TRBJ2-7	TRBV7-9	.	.	TGTGCCAGCAGCTTCGTCGCCGGCGAGCAGTACTTC	CASSFVAGEQYF
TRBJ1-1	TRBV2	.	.	TGTGCCAGCAGTACCGACGTTGAAGAAGCTTTCTTT	CASSTDVEEAFF
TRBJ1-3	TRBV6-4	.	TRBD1	TGTGCCAGCAGTGACGCCGACAGGGGAGTAGGAAACACCATATATTTT	CASSDADRGVGNTIYF
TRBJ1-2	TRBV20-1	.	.	TGCAGTGCTACTGGGGTAGGCGACTATGGCTACACCTTC	CSATGVGDYGYTF
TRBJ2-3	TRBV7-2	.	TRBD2	TGTGCCAGCAGCCAGCGGGGGGGCCGTTCTGATACGCAGTATTTT	CASSQRGGRSDTQYF
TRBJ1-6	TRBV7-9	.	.	TGTGCCAGCAGCTCTCGAGCGGAATCTTCACCCCTCCACTTT	CASSSRAESSPLHF
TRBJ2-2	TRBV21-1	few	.	TGTGCCAGCATCAACTTAGCGGGAGGTCATACCGGGGAGCTGTTTTTT	CASINLAGGHTGELFF
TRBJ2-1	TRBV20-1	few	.	TGCAGTGCGCTCAGAGGAGACCGATTCTACAATGAGCAGTTCTTC	CSALRGDRFYNEQFF
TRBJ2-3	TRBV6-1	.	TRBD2	TGTGCCACCTTCGGGACTAGCGCCAAACCTAGCACAGATACGCAGTATTTT	CATFGTSAKPSTDTQYF
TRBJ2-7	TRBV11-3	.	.	TGTGCCAGCAGCTTGAACGCTCTTAGGGGTGGCGAGCAGTACTTC	CASSLNALRGGEQYF
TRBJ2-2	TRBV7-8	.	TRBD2	TGTGCCAGCAGCCGACTAGCGGGGACCACCGGGGAGCTGTTTTTT	CASSRLAGTTGELFF
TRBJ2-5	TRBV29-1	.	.	TGCAGCGTCGCTCTTTCCATGGGGACGGAGACCCAGTACTTC	CSVALSMGTETQYF
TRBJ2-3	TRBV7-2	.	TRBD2	TGTGCCAGCAGCTTAGCAGCGCCGCGGGGGGGCGAAGATACGCAGTATTTT	CASSLAAPRGGEDTQYF
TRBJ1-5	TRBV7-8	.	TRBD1	TGTGCCAGCAGCTTGGGACAGGGCCCAAATCAGCCCCAGCATTTT	CASSLGQGPNQPQHF
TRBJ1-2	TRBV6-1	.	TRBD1	TGTGCCAGCAGCCGAGGGGGCAACTATGGCTACACCTTC	CASSRGGNYGYTF
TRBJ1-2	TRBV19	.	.	TGTGCCAGTAGTCAGAGGATGAATAACTATGGCTACACCTTC	CASSQRMNNYGYTF
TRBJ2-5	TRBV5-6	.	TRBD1	TGTGCCAGCAGCCAGAGGACAGGGGTTTACCAAGAGACCCAGTACTTC	CASSQRTGVYQETQYF
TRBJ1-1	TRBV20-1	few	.	TGCAGTGAATGGAGAACTGAAGCTTTCTTT	CSEWRTEAFF
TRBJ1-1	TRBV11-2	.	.	TGTGCCAGCAGCTTTAAGACTGAAGCTTTCTTT	CASSFKTEAFF
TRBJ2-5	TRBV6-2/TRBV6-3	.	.	TGTGCCAGCAGAAAAAGCGGTGCCGGGGAGACCCAGTACTTC	CASRKSGAGETQYF
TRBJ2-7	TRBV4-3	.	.	TGCGCCAGCAGCCAAGCCCCGGGGGCTGGCGAGCAGTACTTC	CASSQAPGAGEQYF
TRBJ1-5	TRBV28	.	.	TGTGCCAGCAGTTCGCCGGGAGGGGGTTATCAGCCCCAGCATTTT	CASSSPGGGYQPQHF
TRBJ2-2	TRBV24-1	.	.	TGTGCCACCAGTGAAACGGGACCTTGGGGCACCGGGGAGCTGTTTTTT	CATSETGPWGTGELFF
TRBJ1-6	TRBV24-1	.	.	TGTGCCACCAGTGATTCGCGGGTGGGTTCACCCCTCCACTTT	CATSDSRVGSPLHF
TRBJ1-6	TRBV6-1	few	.	TGTGCCAGCACCCACGGGGGGAATAATTCACCCCTCCACTTT	CASTHGGNNSPLHF
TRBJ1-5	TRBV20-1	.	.	TGCAGTGCTAGAGTGAGACTAGGTGGCAATCAGCCCCAGCATTTT	CSARVRLGGNQPQHF
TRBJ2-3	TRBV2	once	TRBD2	TGTGCCAGCAGTGAAGGACTAGCCACAGATACGCAGTATTTT	CASSEGLATDTQYF
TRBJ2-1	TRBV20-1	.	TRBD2	TGCAGTGCTTACAGACTAGCGGGAGGTGACAATGAGCAGTTCTTC	CSAYRLAGGDNEQFF
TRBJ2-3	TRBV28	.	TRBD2	TGTGCCAGCAGTGAACCAAGACTAGCGGGTTCCGATACGCAGTATTTT	CASSEPRLAGSDTQYF
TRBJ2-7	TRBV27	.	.	TGTGCCAGCAGCTCCAGAGACCGGTACTACGAGCAGTACTTC	CASSSRDRYYEQYF
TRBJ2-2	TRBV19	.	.	TGTGCCAGTAGTAGATGGGTCGGGAACACCGGGGAGCTGTTTTTT	CASSRWVGNTGELFF
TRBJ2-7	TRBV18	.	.	TGTGCCAGCTCACCACGGACAGAGACAGTCTACGAGCAGTACTTC	CASSPRTETVYEQYF
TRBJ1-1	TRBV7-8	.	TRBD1	TGTGCCAGCAGCTCCCGACAGGGGTACAGTGAAGCTTTCTTT	CASSSRQGYSEAFF
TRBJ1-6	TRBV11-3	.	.	TGTGCCAGCAGCTTAGACGGTGGTCTTTCACCCCTCCACTTT	CASSLDGGLSPLHF